This T cell receptor beta chain was profiled in a study of cytomegalovirus exposure and HLA in healthy donors. 60 Vbeta and 13 Jbeta primers were used in PCR. Clones were read by immunoSEQ multiplex PCR, and TCRdb kept only the in-frame ones, dropping some. Counted here are about 180,000 clones, 65% to 85% occurring once; the ten biggest clones make up around 1.4%. Note on this clone: Its antigen is unidentified.

V was shortened by 4 bases and J by 4 bases, with 19 bases between the two germline ends. Germline assignment: CDR1 SGHTA and CDR2 FQGTGA. CDR3 size: 17 residues. Whole-study findings and limits: Rare TCR sequences dominated, though some public TCRs recurred in many donors. Later analysis suggested most CMV-associated TCR beta chains were HLA-restricted. In vitro checks showed that a few CMV-associated chains really do target CMV antigens.

The receptor was isolated from a girl aged 10 to 17 in good health and CMV-seropositive. Sequenced material: PBMCs. The chain couples TRBV7-3 to TRBJ2-2, with D possibly matching TRBD2 (7 bases). In nucleotides, the CDR3 is TGTGCCAGCAGCTCAGACCCGGGACTACAGGGCACCGGGGAGCTGTTTTTT. It specifies CASSSDPGLQGTGELFF.